One sample yielded the 13 T cell receptor beta chains listed below, sequenced in a study of a mutant IDH1 vaccine in newly diagnosed glioma. Which antigens these TCRs recognize remains unknown. Time point indicated: week 11, during vaccination. Every vaccination contained 300 ug of the mutant IDH1 20-mer peptide and was paired with topical imiquimod. The data were produced by immunoSEQ multiplex PCR, yet TCRdb's version contains in-frame clones alone and is incomplete. This table has about 66,000 clones, approximately 88% appearing once. The sequencing here drew on PBMCs, taken from a glioma patient whose treatment included an IDH1 peptide vaccine. Receptor source: a woman aged 50 to 65 with glioma.

This chain links TRBV9 with TRBJ2-5; D is unresolved. Germline-derived CDR1 and CDR2 are SGDLS and YYNGEE. This CDR3 has 16 amino acids. Trimming removed 0 bases from V and 1 base from J, with 13 bases in between. CDR3 nucleotides: TGTGCCAGCAGCGTAGATCCGGTCGGGTTCCAAGAGACCCAGTACTTC. This codes for CASSVDPVGFQETQYF.

The chain combines TRBV5-6 with TRBJ1-2, with D possibly being TRBD1 (5 bases). V lost 3 bases and J 8 bases, leaving 11 bases between the germline ends. The germline V gene has CDR1 SGHDT and CDR2 YYEEEE. This CDR3 comprises 12 residues. The CDR3 coding sequence is TGTGCCAGCAGCTCTGGACGGACAGGCTACACCTTC. Translating it yields CASSSGRTGYTF.

The rearrangement joins TRBV28 to TRBJ1-1; 11 bases are shared with TRBD1. The CDR3 spans 13 residues. V dropped 7 bases and J dropped 11; count of bases not matched to a gene: 9. Germline values: CDR1 MDHEN, CDR2 SYDVKM. The CDR3 DNA reads TGTGCCAGCAACACCCGGACAGGGGGCGAGGCTTTCTTT. Its translation: CASNTRTGGEAFF.

The V gene is TRBV6-5, the J gene TRBJ1-3; D is perhaps TRBD1 (5 bases). Germline assignment: CDR1 MNHEY and CDR2 SVGAGI. CDR3 size: 15 residues. V lost 6 bases and J lost 9, with 21 bases in between. CDR3 residues: CASSLRGGPGGTIYF. CDR3 nucleotides: TGTGCCAGCAGCTTAAGGGGTGGCCCCGGGGGCACCATATATTTT.

This chain uses TRBV18 with TRBJ1-1; a weak D match, TRBD1 (6 bases). This CDR3 region has 13 residues. The germline CDR1 and CDR2 sequences are KGHSH and LQKENI. Deletions cut 6 bases from V and 1 base from J, with 9 bases between. In DNA form, the CDR3 reads TGTGCCAGCTCCCCGACAGGGAACACTGAAGCTTTCTTT. Amino acid sequence: CASSPTGNTEAFF.

The chain recombines TRBV9 with TRBJ2-7; 9 positions agree with TRBD1. The CDR3 is 14 residues long. Germline-derived CDR1 and CDR2 are SGDLS and YYNGEE. With 3 bases clipped from V and 7 bases from J, the junction kept 8 bases outside the gene matches. The CDR3 DNA is TGTGCCAGCAGCGCGCACAGGGGGCTTGGAGAGCAGTACTTC. It specifies CASSAHRGLGEQYF.

This chain joins TRBV5-8 and TRBJ2-5; D tentatively reads TRBD1 or TRBD2 (6 bases each). Germline V gives CDR1 SGHTS, CDR2 YDEGEE. The V end lost 4 bases, the J end lost 3 bases, and 19 bases lay between the germline ends. The CDR3 length is 16 residues. CDR3 sequence: CASSTLQGRGEETQYF. DNA for the CDR3: TGTGCCAGCAGCACTTTACAGGGAAGGGGGGAAGAGACCCAGTACTTC.

The chain employs TRBV7-9 and TRBJ1-1; TRBD1 agrees at 7 bases. Germline CDR1 reads SEHNR; CDR2 reads FQNEAQ (reference sequence). The junction had 6 bases not matched to a gene; V was cut back by 5 bases and J by 0 bases. This CDR3 contains 15 residues. CDR3 region: CASSPERGLNTEAFF. The CDR3 coding sequence is TGTGCCAGCAGCCCCGAGAGGGGGCTGAACACTGAAGCTTTCTTT.

The chain links TRBV5-4 to TRBJ2-2, with a possible D match to TRBD2 (6 bases). The V gene's germline CDR1 is SGHNT and CDR2 YYREEE (reference sequence). The CDR3 sequence is 16 residues long. The V end lost 3 bases, the J end lost 0 bases, and 12 bases lay between the germline ends. The CDR3 loop reads CASSSTRGSNTGELFF. As DNA, the CDR3 is TGTGCCAGCAGCTCCACCCGGGGGTCGAACACCGGGGAGCTGTTTTTT. Complete variable domain (other parts from reference TRBV5-4 and TRBJ2-2): ETGVTQSPTHLIKTRGQQVTLRCSSQSGHNTVSWYQQALGQGPQFIFQYYREEENGRGNFPPRFSGLQFPNYSSELNVNALELDDSALYLCASSSTRGSNTGELFFGEGSRLTVL.

The V call is TRBV7-2, the J call TRBJ2-7, with a weak D call TRBD2 (7 bases). CDR1 is SGHTA and CDR2 is FQGNSA in the germline V gene. CDR3 length: 13 residues. The V and J ends lost 5 bases and 6 bases respectively, with 14 bases between them. The CDR3 reads CASSVRAGAEQYF. The CDR3 nucleotides are TGTGCCAGCAGCGTGCGGGCGGGGGCCGAGCAGTACTTC.

V and J are TRBV13 and TRBJ2-7; D assignment may be TRBD1 or TRBD2 (6 bases each). Germline CDR1 reads PRHDT; CDR2 reads FYEKMQ (reference sequence). V shed 1 base and J shed 4 bases, with 14 bases lying between them. The CDR3 has 15 residues. The CDR3 coding sequence is TGTGCCAGCAGCTTAGCAGGTCAGGGGAGGTACGAGCAGTACTTC. Residues: CASSLAGQGRYEQYF.

The chain carries TRBV5-4 and TRBJ1-1; TRBD1 agrees at 8 bases. Germline V gene data show CDR1 as SGHNT and CDR2 as YYREEE (reference sequence). The CDR3 has 15 residues. Trimming cost V 4 bases and J 7 bases; bases outside gene matches: 12. The CDR3 reads CASSTDRGGVSEAFF. CDR3 sequence (DNA): TGTGCCAGCAGCACCGACAGGGGTGGCGTTAGTGAAGCTTTCTTT. Full variable domain (remainder filled in from reference TRBV5-4 and TRBJ1-1): ETGVTQSPTHLIKTRGQQVTLRCSSQSGHNTVSWYQQALGQGPQFIFQYYREEENGRGNFPPRFSGLQFPNYSSELNVNALELDDSALYLCASSTDRGGVSEAFFGQGTRLTVV.

V is TRBV6-5 and J is TRBJ2-5; no firm D call. The CDR3 covers 11 residues. Per the germline V gene, CDR1 is MNHEY and CDR2 is SVGAGI. Trimming stripped 7 bases from V and 5 bases from J, with 8 bases between. The CDR3 DNA reads as TGTGCCAGCAAGGTGAAGGAGACCCAGTACTTC. This translates into CASKVKETQYF.